Listed below are T cell receptor beta chains from one sample, sequenced in a study of regulatory T cells in long-lasting Graves disease. TCRdb redid the calling of the multiplex PCR reads with MiXCR, one entry per CDR3 protein. The table includes 300,000 to 500,000 distinct CDR3 sequences, roughly 20% detected once. The material was peripheral blood mononuclear cells (PBMCs), obtained when the disease was refractory, from a patient treated with antithyroid drugs. These receptors were collected from a female donor with Graves disease. CDR3s include the opening cysteine and the closing phenylalanine or tryptophan. Fields, in order: J gene, clone size, D gene, V gene, CDR3 protein, CDR3 DNA. A D gene is named only where the DNA matches it firmly. Clone size is shown for a subset of rows, as once, few, many or a class of expanded clone.

TRBJ1-4,NA,TRBD1,TRBV3-1,CASSPQGATNEKLFF,TGTGCCAGCTCTCCACAGGGGGCGACTAATGAAAAACTGTTTTTT
TRBJ1-1,NA,TRBD1,TRBV19,CASSMKGPRGTEAFF,TGTGCCAGTAGTATGAAGGGCCCCAGGGGGACTGAAGCTTTCTTT
TRBJ2-7,NA,NA,TRBV28,CASSTPGRAFSYEQYF,TGTGCCAGCAGCACCCCCGGGCGGGCGTTCTCCTACGAGCAGTACTTC
TRBJ2-2,few,TRBD2,TRBV6-2/TRBV6-3,CASSYGGRLAGELFF,TGTGCCAGCAGTTACGGCGGGAGATTGGCCGGGGAGCTGTTTTTT
TRBJ1-4,many,NA,TRBV28,CASSHAPGAANEKLFF,TGTGCCAGCAGCCATGCCCCGGGGGCTGCTAATGAAAAACTGTTTTTT
TRBJ1-6,few,NA,TRBV20-1,CSAPDGSSYNSPLHF,TGCAGTGCACCGGACGGGAGCTCCTATAATTCACCCCTCCACTTT
TRBJ2-5,NA,NA,TRBV20-1,CSAARTVGETQYF,TGCAGTGCTGCCCGGACTGTCGGAGAGACCCAGTACTTC
TRBJ2-5,few,NA,TRBV5-5,CASSYLPGIQETQYF,TGTGCCAGCAGCTACCTACCCGGGATCCAAGAGACCCAGTACTTC
TRBJ2-7,few,NA,TRBV10-3,CAISLQYEQYF,TGTGCCATCAGTCTACAGTACGAGCAGTACTTC
TRBJ2-7,many,TRBD1,TRBV28,CASSSGDRGNYEQYF,TGTGCCAGCAGTTCGGGGGACAGGGGTAACTACGAGCAGTACTTC
TRBJ1-6,many,NA,TRBV7-2,CASSPWQSYSPLHF,TGTGCCAGCAGCCCGTGGCAGTCTTACTCACCCCTCCACTTT
TRBJ2-2,few,NA,TRBV7-2,CASNVVSGGELFF,TGTGCCAGCAACGTGGTTTCAGGGGGGGAGCTGTTTTTT
TRBJ1-5,many,NA,TRBV3-1,CASSQDRRSNQPQHF,TGTGCCAGCAGCCAAGATCGGAGAAGCAATCAGCCCCAGCATTTT
TRBJ2-7,many,TRBD2,TRBV28,CASILRGLAGEQYF,TGTGCCAGCATCCTCCGGGGTCTAGCGGGTGAGCAGTACTTC
TRBJ2-2,few,NA,TRBV11-1,CASSLESPGAANTGELLF,TGTGCCAGCAGCTTAGAGAGTCCAGGGGCCGCGAACACCGGGGAGCTGCTTTTT
TRBJ2-7,NA,NA,TRBV5-1,CASSHSGPYEQYF,TGCGCCAGCAGTCATTCCGGACCCTACGAGCAGTACTTC
TRBJ1-5,NA,NA,TRBV12-3/TRBV12-4,CSSSFGGSSNQPQHF,TGTTCCAGCAGTTTTGGGGGGAGTAGCAATCAGCCCCAGCATTTT
TRBJ1-5,few,NA,TRBV27,CASNKLYSNQPQHF,TGTGCCAGCAATAAACTTTATAGCAATCAGCCCCAGCATTTT
TRBJ1-2,many,NA,TRBV20-1,CSARDLTGLGYTF,TGCAGTGCTAGAGATCTTACGGGTCTTGGCTACACCTTC
TRBJ2-1,NA,NA,TRBV28,CASTRSYNEQFF,TGTGCCAGCACTCGCTCCTACAATGAGCAGTTCTTC
TRBJ2-1,once,TRBD1,TRBV27,CASRPDRGGGYEQFF,TGTGCCAGCAGACCGGACAGGGGGGGAGGATATGAGCAGTTCTTC
TRBJ2-7,NA,TRBD1,TRBV20-1,CSASRTGGYERYF,TGCAGTGCTTCTCGGACAGGGGGATACGAGCGGTACTTC
TRBJ1-5,many,NA,TRBV12-3/TRBV12-4,CASNENGGNQPQHF,TGTGCCAGCAATGAGAATGGAGGTAATCAACCCCAGCATTTT
TRBJ2-2,NA,TRBD1,TRBV11-2,CASSPHWTGTNTGELFF,TGTGCCAGCAGCCCACACTGGACAGGAACGAACACCGGGGAGCTGTTTTTT
TRBJ2-7,many,NA,TRBV10-3,CAISATERRGYEQYF,TGTGCCATCAGTGCGACAGAACGAAGGGGATACGAGCAGTACTTC
TRBJ2-2,many,NA,TRBV3-1,CASSQAAVTGELFF,TGTGCCAGCAGCCAAGCCGCTGTAACCGGGGAGCTGTTTTTT
TRBJ1-1,many,NA,TRBV7-9,CASSFQENTEAFF,TGTGCCAGCAGTTTTCAAGAGAACACTGAAGCTTTCTTT
TRBJ1-5,NA,NA,TRBV2,CASSWGPSGNQPQHF,TGTGCCAGCAGTTGGGGACCCTCTGGCAATCAGCCCCAGCATTTT
TRBJ2-4,once,TRBD1,TRBV19,CASSMGTTGTIQYF,TGTGCCAGTAGTATGGGAACGACAGGGACCATTCAGTACTTC
TRBJ2-7,few,NA,TRBV7-9,CASSPTGTFGNEQYF,TGTGCCAGCAGCCCCACGGGGACCTTCGGCAACGAGCAGTACTTC
TRBJ1-2,few,TRBD1,TRBV20-1,CSARRTIGQGGYGYTF,TGCAGTGCTAGACGAACGATTGGACAGGGCGGGTATGGCTACACCTTC
TRBJ2-1,NA,NA,TRBV7-2,CASSPTLLVRSGQFF,TGTGCCAGCAGCCCGACATTACTAGTAAGGTCTGGGCAGTTCTTC
TRBJ2-3,NA,TRBD2,TRBV12-3/TRBV12-4,CASSLLAGSTDTQYF,TGTGCCAGCAGTTTACTAGCGGGGAGCACAGATACGCAGTATTTT
TRBJ2-5,many,NA,TRBV12-3/TRBV12-4,CASSLKGFGGETQYF,TGTGCCAGCAGTTTAAAGGGTTTTGGTGGAGAGACCCAGTACTTC
TRBJ2-1,NA,TRBD2,TRBV27,CASTGLAGLNEQFF,TGTGCCAGTACCGGACTAGCGGGCCTCAATGAGCAGTTCTTC
TRBJ2-7,many,TRBD2,TRBV7-2,CASSGTSGTSGYEQYF,TGTGCCAGCAGCGGGACTAGCGGGACCAGCGGGTACGAGCAGTACTTC
TRBJ2-7,NA,TRBD2,TRBV20-1,CSARRTSGRICYEQYF,TGCAGTGCTAGAAGGACTAGCGGGAGGATTTGCTACGAGCAGTACTTC
TRBJ2-2,NA,NA,TRBV24-1,CATSSQGWGTGELFF,TGTGCCACCAGTTCACAGGGATGGGGCACCGGGGAGCTGTTTTTT
TRBJ1-2,once,NA,TRBV5-6,CASSLAGPYGYTF,TGTGCCAGCAGCTTGGCAGGGCCCTATGGCTACACCTTC
TRBJ2-5,many,TRBD1,TRBV13,CASSPGTASPQETQYF,TGTGCCAGCAGCCCGGGGACAGCCTCCCCACAAGAGACCCAGTACTTC